What follows are 30 T cell receptor beta chains derived from one specimen sequenced in a study of blood T cells in healthy people across ages (dated by TCRdb to between 2015 and 2017). Preparation of the library involved 5' RACE. The reads were generated on an Illumina HiSeq 2500. A second PCR of roughly 7 to 11 cycles was performed with a sample-barcoded 5' primer and a J-beta primer mix. The raw public reads went through TCRdb reprocessing: fastp at Q25, MiXCR clone calling, in-frame beta chains kept. Merged by CDR3 protein, the rows form single entries marked with the most common genes and DNA. Within this sample are under 800,000 distinct CDR3 sequences, with roughly 41% of them counted one time only. Roughly 20% of the sample rests with the top ten. The sequenced sample was blood. Source of these receptors: a woman aged 55-69 years in good health.

The chain uses TRBV4-2 and TRBJ1-2; TRBD1 matches at 7 bases. This CDR3 has 15 residues. The germline V gene encodes CDR1 LGHNA and CDR2 YNFKEQ. V shed 3 bases, J shed 6 bases, and the junction held 10 bases outside the gene matches. This CDR3 reads CASSQERGRQDGYTF. The CDR3 DNA is TGTGCCAGCAGCCAGGAAAGGGGGCGTCAGGATGGCTACACCTTC.

This clonotype was seen repeatedly, ten times or more. The chain is built from TRBV4-2 and TRBJ2-7; no firm D call. CDR1 LGHNA and CDR2 YNFKEQ come from the germline V gene. CDR3 length: 14 residues. The V gene lost 0 bases and the J gene lost 3 bases, with 9 bases spanning the gap. This CDR3 is CASSQEGLDYEQYF. The CDR3 nucleotides read TGTGCCAGCAGCCAAGAAGGGCTAGACTACGAGCAGTACTTC.

This clonotype was seen more than once but under ten times. The rearrangement uses TRBV9 and TRBJ2-1; 7 positions agree with TRBD2. Germline V lookup: CDR1 SGDLS, CDR2 YYNGEE. V dropped 5 bases and J dropped 7; count of bases not matched to a gene: 12. The CDR3 extends over 15 amino acids. CDR3 protein: CASSNTPGRGNEQFF. The CDR3 DNA follows: TGTGCCAGCAGTAATACCCCCGGGCGGGGGAATGAGCAGTTCTTC.

In this sample, this clonotype turned up a few times. The chain is built from TRBV20-1 and TRBJ2-3, with D tentatively TRBD2 (6 bases). The CDR3 totals 14 residues. Germline CDR1 is DFQATT and CDR2 is SNEGSKA (reference sequence). V dropped 6 bases and J dropped 2 bases, with 15 bases sitting between them. CDR3 in amino acids: CSAPPGDLTDTQYF. CDR3 sequence (DNA): TGCAGTGCCCCACCGGGGGATCTCACAGATACGCAGTATTTT.

The chain carries TRBV3-1 and TRBJ2-6; the D gene is possibly TRBD1 (6 bases). The CDR3 totals 16 residues. Germline CDR1 and CDR2: LGHDT and YNNKEL (reference sequence). The V gene lost 7 bases and the J gene lost 4 bases, with 17 bases spanning the gap. The CDR3 sequence: CASTPTGGSGANVLTF. The CDR3 DNA follows: TGTGCCAGCACCCCGACAGGTGGTTCGGGGGCCAACGTCCTGACTTTC.

The V call is TRBV9, the J call TRBJ2-1, with TRBD1 identical over 10 bases. The CDR3 is 15 residues long. Looked up from germline, CDR1 is SGDLS and CDR2 is YYNGEE. V shed 5 bases and J 3 bases; nucleotides not matched to a gene: 5. CDR3 DNA: TGTGCCAGCAGTCGGGACAGGGGAATCTACAATGAGCAGTTCTTC. Amino acids: CASSRDRGIYNEQFF.

J is TRBJ2-5 and V is TRBV9; TRBD2 might be the D (6 bases). The germline V and J ends were trimmed by 1 base and 11 bases, with 21 bases remaining between them. The CDR3 has 15 amino acids. CDR1 SGDLS and CDR2 YYNGEE come from the germline V gene. The CDR3 loop reads CASSVSPGGKDEQYF. In DNA form, the CDR3 reads TGTGCCAGCAGCGTATCCCCTGGGGGGAAAGATGAGCAGTACTTC.

The genes are TRBV10-3 and TRBJ1-5; the match to TRBD1 covers 10 bases. The length of the CDR3 is 15 residues. CDR1 and CDR2 from the germline V gene are ENHRY and SYGVKD. With V trimmed by 10 bases and J by 3 bases, 9 bases remained unmatched. CDR3 residues: CATTPGQGINQPQHF. The CDR3 DNA follows: TGTGCCACTACACCGGGACAGGGGATCAATCAGCCCCAGCATTTT.

The rearrangement joins TRBV6-1 to TRBJ1-2; D may be TRBD1 (6 bases). CDR1 MNHNS and CDR2 SASEGT come from the germline V gene. The ends were cut back, 2 bases at V and 4 bases at J, with 20 bases in the middle. The CDR3 sequence is 17 residues long. CDR3 loop: CASSEKDGQPWPYGYTF. The CDR3 region has the DNA TGTGCCAGCAGTGAAAAGGACGGACAGCCATGGCCCTATGGCTACACCTTC.

Of note for this clonotype: A much larger clone differs by one base, so this may be a read error. The chain has TRBV29-1 and TRBJ1-2, with D unresolved. V was pared by 4 bases and J by 7 bases, with 16 bases between. The length of the CDR3 is 13 residues. Germline lookup yields CDR1 SQVTM and CDR2 ANQGSEA. CDR3 bases: TGCAGCGTTGGAGGAGTAGGCAGCTGTGGCTACACCTTC. Translated, it gives CSVGGVGSCGYTF.

DNA of the CDR3: TGTGCCACCAGCAGCCCTGTAGATGAGCAGTTCTTC. Its protein product is CATSSPVDEQFF. The rearrangement links TRBV24-1 to TRBJ2-1; D is ambiguous. The length of the CDR3 is 12 residues. The germline V gene has CDR1 KGHDR and CDR2 SFDVKD. V was cut by 7 bases and J by 8 bases, with 11 bases left in between.

V and J are TRBV14 and TRBJ1-2; TRBD1 might be the D (5 bases). The CDR3 length is 17 residues. The V end lost 0 bases, the J end lost 4 bases, and 18 bases lay between the germline ends. Looked up from germline, CDR1 is SGHDN and CDR2 is FVKESK. CDR3 nucleotides: TGTGCCAGCAGCCAAGATGGGAATCTTGGGACCCTCTATGGCTACACCTTC. It specifies CASSQDGNLGTLYGYTF.

This clonotype has just a few counts. The gene calls are TRBV18 and TRBJ2-5; no clear D. Trimming removed 3 bases at V and 11 bases at J, with 19 bases between. CDR3 length: 14 residues. Germline V gene lookup returns CDR1 KGHSH and CDR2 LQKENI. The CDR3 DNA reads TGTGCCAGCTCACCTACCTACAAGCCCCCAGAGCAGTACTTC. This codes for CASSPTYKPPEQYF.

The genes are TRBV6-1 and TRBJ1-2, with 8 bases matching TRBD1. The CDR3 is 15 residues long. Germline CDR1 MNHNS, CDR2 SASEGT. With 10 bases clipped from V and 4 bases from J, the junction kept 14 bases outside the gene matches. The CDR3 spells CANNEQLGQGYGYTF. In DNA, the CDR3 is TGTGCCAACAATGAACAACTAGGACAGGGCTATGGCTACACCTTC.

The rearrangement links TRBV20-1 to TRBJ2-1, with D hard to call. The V end was cut by 1 base, the J end by 6 bases, with 13 bases between. The germline CDR1 and CDR2 sequences are DFQATT and SNEGSKA (reference sequence). This CDR3 contains 14 residues. CDR3 sequence (DNA): TGCAGTGCTAGAGTCCCCAGAGATCTCAATGAGCAGTTCTTC. As protein: CSARVPRDLNEQFF.

This chain links TRBV10-3 with TRBJ2-3, with 16 bases that match TRBD2. Germline CDR1 ENHRY, CDR2 SYGVKD. The CDR3 sequence is 16 residues long. V trimming: 6 bases; J trimming: 4 bases; junction bases outside the gene matches: 4. CDR3 sequence (DNA): TGTGCCATCAGAGGGACTAGCGGGAGGGAGGCAGATACGCAGTATTTT. It specifies CAIRGTSGREADTQYF.

The chain is built from TRBV7-8 and TRBJ2-1, with TRBD2 as a possible D gene (5 bases). The length of the CDR3 is 14 residues. The V and J ends lost 5 bases and 0 bases respectively, with 8 bases between them. CDR1 SGHVS and CDR2 FQNEAQ come from the germline V gene. The CDR3 reads CASSIGLSYNEQFF. CDR3 nucleotides: TGTGCCAGCAGCATTGGACTCTCCTACAATGAGCAGTTCTTC.

The genes are TRBV7-3 and TRBJ1-5, with D hard to call. The length of the CDR3 is 13 residues. CDR1 is SGHTA and CDR2 is FQGTGA in the germline V gene. Trimming shortened V by 5 bases and J by 3 bases, and 8 bases separated the two germline ends. CDR3 nucleotides: TGTGCCAGCAGCGTAGAGGCCAATCAGCCCCAGCATTTT. The encoded protein is CASSVEANQPQHF. Drawing the rest from reference TRBV7-3 and TRBJ1-5, the complete variable domain is GAGVSQTPSNKVTEKGKYVELRCDPISGHTALYWYRQSLGQGPEFLIYFQGTGAADDSGLPNDRFFAVRPEGSVSTLKIQRTERGDSAVYLCASSVEANQPQHFGDGTRLSIL.

This clonotype has just a few counts. The rearrangement uses TRBV6-1 and TRBJ2-4, with D possibly TRBD2 on 6 matching bases. Germline V gives CDR1 MNHNS, CDR2 SASEGT. V lost 2 bases to trimming and J lost 0 bases, with 11 bases between them. The CDR3 totals 16 residues. CDR3 sequence reads: CASSERGVLAKNIQYF. The CDR3 nucleotides read TGTGCCAGCAGTGAACGCGGGGTCCTAGCCAAAAACATTCAGTACTTC.

V is TRBV4-2 and J is TRBJ2-2; 7 bases are shared with TRBD2. The CDR3 length is 20 residues. CDR1 LGHNA and CDR2 YNFKEQ come from the germline V gene. V dropped 1 base and J dropped 1; count of bases not matched to a gene: 15. The CDR3 sequence: CASSQVLLGFVAGNTGELFF. CDR3 sequence (DNA): TGTGCCAGCAGCCAAGTTTTATTGGGCTTCGTAGCGGGGAACACCGGGGAGCTGTTTTTT.

V gene TRBV6-5 combines with J gene TRBJ2-5; 10 nucleotides align to TRBD2. The DNA end is more similar to TRBJ2-7, so the J call may be wrong. From germline, CDR1 is MNHEY and CDR2 SVGAGI. This CDR3 has 15 residues. The CDR3 coding sequence is TGTGCCAGCAGTAAGCGGGGGGGCCGGTCGGGCGAGCAGTACTTC. Translated: CASSKRGGRSGEQYF.

This clonotype was recorded a few times. This sequence joins TRBV20-1 and TRBJ2-4, with D tentatively TRBD1 or TRBD2 (5 bases each). V gave up 3 bases and J gave up 3 bases, with 21 bases separating them. Germline loops: CDR1 DFQATT, CDR2 SNEGSKA (reference sequence). CDR3 length equals 17 residues. The DNA of the CDR3 is TGCAGTGCTAGTCTGTCCCGGGACCTTTCCGGCAAAAACATTCAGTACTTC. Translation gives CSASLSRDLSGKNIQYF.

The chain has TRBV12-3 or TRBV12-4 and TRBJ2-5, with a weak D call TRBD2 (5 bases). The CDR3 has 14 amino acids. V was trimmed by 7 bases and J by 1 base, leaving 13 bases between them. In nucleotides, the CDR3 is TGTGCCAGCACCCCGTGGGGAGTCCAAGAGACCCAGTACTTC. This translates into CASTPWGVQETQYF.

The chain uses TRBV7-9 and TRBJ2-1; TRBD2 might be the D (5 bases). Trimming took 3 bases from V and 8 from J, leaving 17 bases between them. This CDR3 region has 15 residues. CDR1 and CDR2 (germline): SEHNR, FQNEAQ (reference sequence). This CDR3 is CASSFSASSQDEQFF. Here the CDR3 DNA reads TGTGCCAGCAGCTTTAGCGCCTCATCCCAGGATGAGCAGTTCTTC.

With regard to this clonotype: Relative to the germline gene, one junction end is altered; a read error may explain this. J is TRBJ1-2 and V is TRBV20-1; TRBD1 agrees at 8 bases. Germline V gene lookup returns CDR1 DFQATT and CDR2 SNEGSKA (reference sequence). CDR3 size: 14 residues. The CDR3 nucleotides are TGCAGTGCTACCACGGGACAGGTCACATATGGCTATACCTTC. Protein sequence: CSATTGQVTYGYTF.

The CDR3 loop reads CASSQVANEQFF. CDR3 coding DNA: TGTGCCAGCAGCCAAGTAGCCAATGAGCAGTTCTTC. The genes are TRBV3-1 and TRBJ2-1; D is unclear. This CDR3 is 12 amino acids long. V lost 1 base to trimming and J lost 6 bases, with 4 bases between them. Germline values: CDR1 LGHDT, CDR2 YNNKEL (reference sequence).

Worth noting for this clonotype: The conserved closing phenylalanine or tryptophan is absent in this CDR3, likely reflecting a read error. The chain uses TRBV7-2 and TRBJ2-7; tentatively, D is TRBD1 (6 bases). Germline V CDR1 and CDR2: SGHTA, FQGNSA. This CDR3 comprises 15 residues. Trimming took off 1 base at V and 3 bases at J, with 13 bases between the two ends. CDR3 sequence: CASSLGQGSVYEQYL. Here the CDR3 DNA reads TGTGCCAGCAGCTTAGGGCAGGGGTCTGTCTACGAGCAGTACCTC.

The chain couples TRBV3-1 to TRBJ2-1; TRBD2 is a possible D gene (6 bases). The CDR3 is 13 amino acids. CDR1 and CDR2 (germline): LGHDT, YNNKEL (reference sequence). The V end lost 0 bases, the J end lost 11 bases, and 11 bases lay between the germline ends. CDR3 protein: CASSQEGRGKQFF. The CDR3 coding sequence is TGTGCCAGCAGCCAAGAGGGGCGGGGTAAGCAGTTCTTC.

The chain joins TRBV10-3 to TRBJ1-5; tentatively, D is TRBD1 (5 bases). Germline assignment: CDR1 ENHRY and CDR2 SYGVKD. Trimming pared 6 bases from V and 5 bases from J, leaving 11 bases between. The CDR3 is 13 residues long. CDR3: CAIRLDRDQPQHF. Here the CDR3 DNA reads TGTGCCATCAGACTTGACAGAGATCAGCCCCAGCATTTT.

Regarding this clonotype: This may come from a read error, since a much larger clone is one base off. The rearrangement links TRBV29-1 to TRBJ2-1; D possibly corresponds to TRBD1 (6 bases). Germline values: CDR1 SQVTM, CDR2 ANQGSEA. The V end was cut by 5 bases, the J end by 13 bases, with 18 bases between. The length of the CDR3 is 12 residues. CDR3 sequence: CSVSVEGETQFF. Here the CDR3 DNA reads TGCAGCGTTTCAGTTGAGGGGGAGACCCAGTTCTTC.